The clone carrying this T cell receptor beta chain was recorded only once. This sample is drawn from a study of CD8 T cells in Susac syndrome. Random hexamers primed reverse transcription of about 0.45 to 1 ug RNA. TCRdb ran MiXCR on the immunoSEQ multiplex PCR reads and lists one entry per CDR3 protein. The sample shows some 300,000 distinct CDR3 sequences, almost 85% of them seen only once. From blood CD8+ and CD4+ T cells, the TCR beta chain was sequenced. CDR1 is LGHDT, CDR2 YNNKEL, per germline (reference sequence). This CDR3 contains 20 residues. Germline trimming cut 0 bases from V and 2 bases from J; bases unmatched to any gene: 9.

The receptor was derived from a human donor with multiple sclerosis. The sample consisted of CD8+ T cells from PBMCs. The rearrangement links TRBV3-1 to TRBJ2-1; 14 positions match TRBD2. As DNA, the CDR3 is TGTGCCAGCAGCCAAGATCTCTCTACGGGACTAGCGGGAGCCTACAATGAGCAGTTCTTC. Translated: CASSQDLSTGLAGAYNEQFF.